A single sample gave rise to the 16 T cell receptor beta chains below, sequenced in a study of CD8+ T cells in alopecia areata listed by TCRdb under 2018. The library came from the immunoSEQ multiplex PCR assay. For TCR sequencing, RNA was extracted from every sample and reverse transcribed into cDNA to serve as template. TCRdb re-hosts the immuneACCESS table, in-frame sequences only. Its copies lack some clones; in the studies checked, an unresolved V gene accounts for under half of them, and the cause for the rest is not known. The sample table lists fewer than 250,000 clones, about three fifths of them with a count of one. The top ten clonotypes cover about 4.2% of the sample. Interpreted using the paper, the time point label stands for: around 28 days on oral tofacitinib. This specimen's treatment or condition label, per the study, means: oral pan-JAK inhibitor, 5-10 mg twice daily. Sequenced here: CD4+ T cells sorted from blood, sampled at week 4, from a patient treated with tofacitinib. The source is a human donor with alopecia areata.

V and J are TRBV5-6 and TRBJ1-2; no firm D call. Germline CDR1 and CDR2: SGHDT and YYEEEE. V lost 2 bases and J 7 bases, leaving 9 bases between the germline ends. The CDR3 runs to 12 residues. The CDR3 DNA reads as TGTGCCAGCAGCTTAGGAGGGAGTGGCTACACCTTC. Protein product: CASSLGGSGYTF.

The J gene is TRBJ1-1, the V gene TRBV7-3, with D hard to call. The CDR3 is 13 amino acids. V gave up 6 bases and J gave up 4 bases, with 12 bases separating them. Germline V CDR1 and CDR2: SGHTA, FQGTGA. CDR3 in DNA: TGTGCCAGCAGTCCGCAAGGTAGCACTGAAGCTTTCTTT. Protein: CASSPQGSTEAFF.

This clone occurred once. This chain connects TRBV5-1 to TRBJ1-4; 10 bases fit TRBD1. Germline assignment: CDR1 SGHRS and CDR2 YFSETQ. The V and J ends lost 3 bases and 3 bases, in that order; junction bases with no gene match: 5. The CDR3 spans 16 residues. Here the CDR3 DNA reads TGCGCCAGCAGCTCTACCGGACAGGGGGCTAATGAAAAACTGTTTTTT. Protein product: CASSSTGQGANEKLFF.

The genes are TRBV2 and TRBJ1-2; D is possibly TRBD1 (5 bases). The ends were cut back, 5 bases at V and 0 bases at J, with 10 bases in the middle. CDR1 SNHLY and CDR2 FYNNEI come from the germline V gene. The CDR3 extends over 14 amino acids. CDR3 loop: CASSRDGPNYGYTF. CDR3 sequence (DNA): TGTGCCAGCAGTAGGGACGGACCTAACTATGGCTACACCTTC.

This clone was found once. The genes are TRBV19 and TRBJ1-5; 7 bases match TRBD1. The CDR3 is 16 amino acids. V was pared by 8 bases and J by 0 bases, with 10 bases of the junction left unmatched. CDR1 LNHDA and CDR2 SQIVND come from the germline V gene (reference sequence). The CDR3 DNA follows: TGTGCCAGTGGGGGGACAGATATTTTTAGCAATCAGCCCCAGCATTTT. Its translation: CASGGTDIFSNQPQHF.

The chain links TRBV7-2 to TRBJ1-5; D perhaps matches TRBD1 (6 bases). V lost 4 bases and J 7 bases, leaving 11 bases between the germline ends. The CDR3 spans 13 residues. Germline loops: CDR1 SGHTA, CDR2 FQGNSA. CDR3 sequence: CASSWGAAQPQHF. The CDR3 nucleotides are TGTGCCAGCAGCTGGGGGGCAGCCCAGCCCCAGCATTTT. Variable domain in full (rest from reference TRBV7-2 and TRBJ1-5): GAGVSQSPSNKVTEKGKDVELRCDPISGHTALYWYRQSLGQGLEFLIYFQGNSAPDKSGLPSDRFSAERTGGSVSTLTIQRTQQEDSAVYLCASSWGAAQPQHFGDGTRLSIL.

The table lists this clone with a few counts. The V call is TRBV15, the J call TRBJ1-2; TRBD1 might be the D (6 bases). Trimming left V 3 bases short and J 1 base short, with 18 bases between. Germline V gene data show CDR1 as LNHNV and CDR2 as YYDKDF (reference sequence). CDR3 size: 17 residues. The CDR3 spells CATSSGIGQNLNYGYTF. CDR3 DNA sequence: TGTGCCACCAGCAGCGGAATAGGACAGAACCTTAACTATGGCTACACCTTC. Together with reference TRBV15 and TRBJ1-2, the CDR3 gives the full variable domain: DAMVIQNPRYQVTQFGKPVTLSCSQTLNHNVMYWYQQKSSQAPKLLFHYYDKDFNNEADTPDNFQSRRPNTSFCFLDIRSPGLGDTAMYLCATSSGIGQNLNYGYTFGSGTRLTVV.

This clone showed up just once. One end of the junction fails to match germline, which may point to a read error. The V call is TRBV7-2, the J call TRBJ1-1; D is uncertain. Germline assignment: CDR1 SGHTA and CDR2 FQGNSA. The CDR3 contains 14 residues. For the CDR3, the DNA is TGTGCCAGCAGCTTAATTGGCGGGAACACTAAAGCTTTCTTT. Amino acids: CASSLIGGNTKAFF.

The chain links TRBV30 to TRBJ2-5; 15 bases map to TRBD2. The V segment lost 3 bases and the J segment 7 bases; nucleotides outside the gene matches: 9. There are 16 residues in the CDR3. Germline V gene data show CDR1 as GTSNPN and CDR2 as SVGIG (reference sequence). CDR3 in DNA: TGTGCCTGGAGGTGGACTAGCGGGGGGGCCGGGGCGACCCAGTACTTC. It encodes CAWRWTSGGAGATQYF.

The chain is built from TRBV5-4 and TRBJ1-2; D gene ambiguous. V lost 1 base and J lost 2, with 9 bases in between. CDR1 SGHNT and CDR2 YYREEE come from the germline V gene (reference sequence). The CDR3 loop spans 14 amino acids. The CDR3 here is CASSLYSLNYGYTF. For the CDR3, the DNA is TGTGCCAGCAGCTTGTACAGCCTAAACTATGGCTACACCTTC.

V gene TRBV6-5 combines with J gene TRBJ2-7, with D unresolved. V was shortened by 5 bases and J by 4 bases, with 15 bases between the two germline ends. CDR3 length equals 14 residues. Germline loops: CDR1 MNHEY, CDR2 SVGAGI. Here the CDR3 reads CASSHPNKKYEQYF. CDR3 nucleotide sequence: TGTGCCAGCAGTCACCCAAACAAGAAATACGAGCAGTACTTC.

CDR3 nucleotide sequence: TGCGCCAGCAGCCAAGGAGAGGGATGGGGTCTGACTGAAGCTTTCTTT. Encoded protein: CASSQGEGWGLTEAFF. The chain joins TRBV4-3 to TRBJ1-1; D unresolved. Germline values: CDR1 LGHNA, CDR2 YSLEER. CDR3 size: 16 residues. V lost 1 base to trimming and J lost 5 bases, with 17 bases between them.

This clone was counted a few times. The chain couples TRBV30 to TRBJ2-3; no definite D call. The germline V gene encodes CDR1 GTSNPN and CDR2 SVGIG (reference sequence). V gave up 5 bases and J gave up 6 bases, with 9 bases separating them. The CDR3 consists of 11 residues. As DNA, the CDR3 is TGTGCCTGGGAGCCGGAGGATACGCAGTATTTT. Translation gives CAWEPEDTQYF.

The rearrangement joins TRBV7-6 to TRBJ2-7; unclear D gene. The CDR3 loop spans 14 amino acids. The germline gives CDR1 SGHVS, CDR2 FNYEAQ. The V end lost 1 base, the J end lost 1 base, and 8 bases lay between the germline ends. CDR3 sequence reads: CASSLDRLSYEQYF. For the CDR3, the DNA is TGTGCCAGCAGCTTAGATCGGTTATCCTACGAGCAGTACTTC.

Only a few counts were recorded for this clone. The CDR3 DNA sequence: TGTGCCAGCAGCTTCTCTCTCAGGGGGCAATTCTCCTACGAGCAGTACTTC. Its protein product is CASSFSLRGQFSYEQYF. The gene calls are TRBV5-6 and TRBJ2-7, with 8 nucleotides matching TRBD1. The germline V gene encodes CDR1 SGHDT and CDR2 YYEEEE. The CDR3 contains 17 residues. Unmatched junction bases numbered 10, after V lost 2 bases and J lost 0 bases. The full variable domain, rest sourced from reference TRBV5-6 and TRBJ2-7, is DAGVTQSPTHLIKTRGQQVTLRCSPKSGHDTVSWYQQALGQGPQFIFQYYEEEERQRGNFPDRFSGHQFPNYSSELNVNALLLGDSALYLCASSFSLRGQFSYEQYFGPGTRLTVT.

The gene calls are TRBV20-1 and TRBJ1-6; TRBD1 is a possible D gene (5 bases). V lost 3 bases and J 14 bases, leaving 11 bases between the germline ends. The germline CDR1 and CDR2 sequences are DFQATT and SNEGSKA (reference sequence). The CDR3 extends over 11 amino acids. In DNA, the CDR3 is TGCAGTGCTAGGGGGCAGTGGACCCTCCACTTT. It is translated as CSARGQWTLHF.